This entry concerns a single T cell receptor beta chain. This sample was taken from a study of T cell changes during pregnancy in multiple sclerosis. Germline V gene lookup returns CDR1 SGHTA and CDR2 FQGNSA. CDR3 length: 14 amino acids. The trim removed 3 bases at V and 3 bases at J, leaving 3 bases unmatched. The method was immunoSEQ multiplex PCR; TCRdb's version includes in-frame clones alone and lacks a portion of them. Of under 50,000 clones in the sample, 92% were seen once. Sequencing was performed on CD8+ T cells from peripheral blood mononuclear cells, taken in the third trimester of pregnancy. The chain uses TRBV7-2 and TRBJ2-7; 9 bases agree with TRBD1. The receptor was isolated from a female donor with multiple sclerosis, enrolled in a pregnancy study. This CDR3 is CASSLAGQGYEQYF. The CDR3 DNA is TGTGCCAGCAGCTTGGCGGGACAGGGCTACGAGCAGTACTTC.